The 25 T cell receptor beta chains given below trace back to one sample, sequenced in a study of blood T cell repertoires in COVID-19. Clones were read by immunoSEQ multiplex PCR, and TCRdb kept only the in-frame ones, dropping some. In the table there are about 220,000 clones, 65% to 90% of which are singletons. Sequenced sample: peripheral blood. These receptors all come from a woman between 70 and 85 years old with COVID-19, enrolled during active disease.

The V and J genes are TRBV6-1 and TRBJ1-6; tentatively, D is TRBD1 (5 bases). The germline V and J ends were trimmed by 3 bases and 5 bases, with 11 bases remaining between them. Germline V gene sequence: CDR1 MNHNS, CDR2 SASEGT. The CDR3 runs to 15 residues. Written as DNA, the CDR3 is TGTGCCAGCAGTGATGGAGGGGCCAATAATTCACCCCTCCACTTT. Translated: CASSDGGANNSPLHF.

The chain is built from TRBV2 and TRBJ1-1, with TRBD1 matching 11 bases. The germline V gene has CDR1 SNHLY and CDR2 FYNNEI. J was trimmed by 3 bases and V by 9 bases; bases with no gene match: 3. The CDR3 totals 13 residues. In DNA, the CDR3 is TGTGCCAGTTCGGGACAGGGGGACACTGAAGCTTTCTTT. The encoded protein is CASSGQGDTEAFF.

The chain employs TRBV5-1 and TRBJ2-3; D is unclear. In germline, CDR1 is SGHRS, CDR2 YFSETQ. The V gene lost 4 bases and the J gene lost 6 bases, with 18 bases spanning the gap. CDR3 length equals 15 residues. The CDR3 nucleotides read TGCGCCAGCAGCCTAGACTCCAATCCTTCGGATACGCAGTATTTT. It yields the protein CASSLDSNPSDTQYF. Full variable domain (remainder filled in from reference TRBV5-1 and TRBJ2-3): KAGVTQTPRYLIKTRGQQVTLSCSPISGHRSVSWYQQTPGQGLQFLFEYFSETQRNKGNFPGRFSGRQFSNSRSEMNVSTLELGDSALYLCASSLDSNPSDTQYFGPGTRLTVL.

The chain recombines TRBV10-3 with TRBJ1-5; D gene uncertain. Trimming stripped 0 bases from V and 0 bases from J, with 9 bases between. The CDR3 runs 16 residues. The V gene's germline CDR1 is ENHRY and CDR2 SYGVKD. In DNA, the CDR3 is TGTGCCATCAGTGAGTCCCGGGGAGTTAGCAATCAGCCCCAGCATTTT. Protein sequence: CAISESRGVSNQPQHF.

The chain employs TRBV9 and TRBJ1-3, with a possible D match to TRBD1 (6 bases). The CDR3 totals 16 residues. Germline V gene data show CDR1 as SGDLS and CDR2 as YYNGEE. The V end was cut by 3 bases, the J end by 4 bases, with 17 bases between. CDR3: CASSGRTVVSGNTIYF. Here the CDR3 DNA reads TGTGCCAGCAGCGGACGGACAGTAGTCTCCGGAAACACCATATATTTT.

V and J are TRBV29-1 and TRBJ2-7; tentative D call: TRBD1 (5 bases). Per the germline V gene, CDR1 is SQVTM and CDR2 is ANQGSEA. The CDR3 sequence is 13 residues long. The V end was cut by 4 bases, the J end by 2 bases, with 12 bases between. The CDR3 spells CSVGSTGTYEQYF. Written as DNA, the CDR3 is TGCAGCGTTGGGTCTACAGGTACCTACGAGCAGTACTTC.

The CDR3 spells CASSQEDRGPYEQYF. CDR3 sequence (DNA): TGTGCCAGCAGCCAAGAGGACAGGGGACCCTACGAGCAGTACTTC. The chain has TRBV3-1 (or the pseudogene TRBV3-2) and TRBJ2-7; 9 bases are a match to TRBD1. This CDR3 has 15 amino acids. Unmatched junction bases numbered 2, after V lost 0 bases and J lost 2 bases. Germline assignment: CDR1 LGHDT and CDR2 YNNKEL (reference sequence).

The CDR3 nucleotides read TGTGCCAGCAGCTTCTTCGACAGCTCTGGAAACACCATATATTTT. Translated, it gives CASSFFDSSGNTIYF. J is TRBJ1-3 and V is TRBV11-3, with D perhaps matching TRBD1 (5 bases). Trimming took off 3 bases at V and 0 bases at J, with 9 bases between the two ends. This CDR3 spans 15 amino acids. Germline V gene data show CDR1 as SGHNT and CDR2 as YENEEA.

The chain employs TRBV6-1 and TRBJ2-2; a possible D gene is TRBD1 (6 bases). CDR1 is MNHNS, CDR2 SASEGT, per germline. Trimming removed 2 bases at V and 4 bases at J, with 14 bases between. This CDR3 spans 16 amino acids. The DNA of the CDR3 is TGTGCCAGCAGTGAATATCAGGCAGGGGTCACCGGGGAGCTGTTTTTT. The encoded protein is CASSEYQAGVTGELFF.

The chain employs TRBV20-1 and TRBJ2-7, with D unclear. This CDR3 has 14 residues. V was trimmed by 3 bases and J by 2 bases, leaving 14 bases between them. The germline CDR1 and CDR2 sequences are DFQATT and SNEGSKA (reference sequence). CDR3 loop: CSASFMTEPYEQYF. As DNA, the CDR3 is TGCAGTGCTAGTTTCATGACTGAACCCTACGAGCAGTACTTC.

This chain links TRBV3-1 (or the pseudogene TRBV3-2) with TRBJ2-1; D uncertain. CDR3 length equals 15 residues. The germline V gene encodes CDR1 LGHDT and CDR2 YNNKEL (reference sequence). V lost 2 bases to trimming and J lost 1 base, with 9 bases between them. The CDR3 loop reads CASSQRQVSYNEQFF. The CDR3 DNA reads as TGTGCCAGCAGCCAACGGCAGGTTTCCTACAATGAGCAGTTCTTC.

The chain is built from TRBV6-1 and TRBJ1-1; D unclear. V was trimmed by 3 bases and J by 1 base, leaving 15 bases between them. Germline CDR1 reads MNHNS; CDR2 reads SASEGT. The length of the CDR3 is 16 residues. This CDR3 is CASSDRMRVENTEAFF. The CDR3 DNA sequence: TGTGCCAGCAGTGATAGGATGAGGGTGGAGAACACTGAAGCTTTCTTT.

V gene TRBV6-6 combines with J gene TRBJ1-4; 9 bases are shared with TRBD1. This CDR3 spans 16 amino acids. Germline CDR1 reads MNHNY; CDR2 reads SVGAGI (reference sequence). Germline trimming cut 5 bases from V and 1 base from J; bases unmatched to any gene: 5. The CDR3 reads CASSIGTGRTNEKLFF. The CDR3 DNA follows: TGTGCCAGCAGTATAGGGACAGGGAGAACTAATGAAAAACTGTTTTTT.

The CDR3 coding sequence is TGTGCCAGCAGCCAGACAGGGCTCGGCATGAAACTGTTTTTT. Its translation: CASSQTGLGMKLFF. The chain is built from TRBV7-8 and TRBJ1-4; TRBD1 aligns across 7 bases. V lost 5 bases and J lost 11; bases outside the gene matches: 11. There are 14 residues in the CDR3. The germline gives CDR1 SGHVS, CDR2 FQNEAQ.

The chain has TRBV3-1 (or the pseudogene TRBV3-2) and TRBJ2-2, with TRBD2 matching 12 bases. CDR1 is LGHDT and CDR2 is YNNKEL in the germline V gene (reference sequence). The CDR3 contains 15 residues. Unmatched junction bases numbered 7, after V lost 8 bases and J lost 6 bases. Here the CDR3 reads CASVPSGGVAGELFF. The DNA of the CDR3 is TGTGCCAGCGTACCTAGCGGGGGGGTAGCCGGGGAGCTGTTTTTT.

The chain is built from TRBV7-9 and TRBJ1-2; TRBD1 agrees at 8 bases. Losses at the gene ends were 11 bases for V and 8 bases for J; bases not matched to a gene: 10. Germline V CDR1 and CDR2: SEHNR, FQNEAQ (reference sequence). The length of the CDR3 is 12 residues. The CDR3: CAGRTGRIGYTF. As DNA, the CDR3 is TGTGCCGGAAGGACAGGGCGAATCGGCTACACCTTC.

For this clone: Additional DNA sequences in this sample encode the identical CDR3. V is TRBV19 and J is TRBJ2-1, with 14 bases lining up with TRBD2. The J segment lost 6 bases and the V segment lost 1 base, leaving 2 bases of the junction unmatched. Germline-derived CDR1 and CDR2 are LNHDA and SQIVND (reference sequence). The CDR3 has 16 amino acids. CDR3: CASSIGLAGGINEQFF. CDR3 nucleotide sequence: TGTGCCAGTAGTATAGGACTAGCGGGAGGGATCAATGAGCAGTTCTTC.

This clone was picked up a small number of times. The V call is TRBV4-3, the J call TRBJ1-3; D possibly corresponds to TRBD1 (6 bases). The CDR3 is 15 residues long. Germline V gene sequence: CDR1 LGHNA, CDR2 YSLEER. The V and J ends lost 0 bases and 4 bases respectively, with 10 bases between them. CDR3 region: CASSQDSGEGNTIYF. The CDR3 bases are TGCGCCAGCAGCCAAGATTCAGGGGAAGGAAACACCATATATTTT.

The chain uses TRBV7-9 and TRBJ2-7; weak D call: TRBD1 (6 bases). Trimming removed 4 bases from V and 6 bases from J, with 13 bases in between. The germline V gene encodes CDR1 SEHNR and CDR2 FQNEAQ (reference sequence). The CDR3 spans 13 residues. The chain's CDR3 is CASSYSGVVEQYF. In DNA form, the CDR3 reads TGTGCCAGCAGCTACTCAGGGGTAGTCGAGCAGTACTTC. The full variable domain, its missing parts supplied by reference TRBV7-9 and TRBJ2-7, is DTGVSQNPRHKITKRGQNVTFRCDPISEHNRLYWYRQTLGQGPEFLTYFQNEAQLEKSRLLSDRFSAERPKGSFSTLEIQRTEQGDSAMYLCASSYSGVVEQYFGPGTRLTVT.

Notes on this clone: The same CDR3 is also encoded by other DNA sequences in this sample. V is TRBV2 and J is TRBJ2-3, with 12 bases that match TRBD2. V shed 6 bases, J shed 0 bases, and the junction held 7 bases outside the gene matches. There are 17 residues in the CDR3. Germline V gene lookup returns CDR1 SNHLY and CDR2 FYNNEI. CDR3 sequence reads: CASRGLAGGPSTDTQYF. In DNA form, the CDR3 reads TGTGCCAGCAGGGGGCTAGCGGGGGGGCCCAGCACAGATACGCAGTATTTT.

The chain recombines TRBV12-3 or TRBV12-4 with TRBJ1-5; D might be TRBD1 (6 bases). The CDR3 totals 12 residues. The V end lost 6 bases, the J end lost 9 bases, and 12 bases lay between the germline ends. CDR3 in DNA: TGTGCCAGCAGCCCCTGGGGGCGGCCCCAGCATTTT. It is translated as CASSPWGRPQHF.

The chain carries TRBV5-1 and TRBJ1-2, with TRBD1 as a possible D gene (6 bases). V dropped 4 bases and J dropped 4 bases, with 11 bases sitting between them. This CDR3 has 13 amino acids. Germline V gives CDR1 SGHRS, CDR2 YFSETQ. In DNA form, the CDR3 reads TGCGCCAGCAGCGTGGACAGCCTCTATGGCTACACCTTC. Its protein product is CASSVDSLYGYTF.

This clone was recorded once. The chain joins TRBV11-2 to TRBJ2-1; D may be TRBD2 (7 bases). Germline values: CDR1 SGHAT, CDR2 FQNNGV. Between the trimmed V and J ends, which lost 4 bases and 13 bases, there was a span of 17 bases. The CDR3 extends over 13 amino acids. The CDR3 sequence is CASSSTNREGQFF. In DNA form, the CDR3 reads TGTGCCAGCAGCTCCACCAACAGGGAGGGACAGTTCTTC.

The V call is TRBV18, the J call TRBJ1-1; D may be TRBD1 (6 bases). Trimming left V 2 bases short and J 6 bases short, with 16 bases between. The CDR3 length is 15 residues. Germline assignment: CDR1 KGHSH and CDR2 LQKENI. The CDR3 DNA follows: TGTGCCAGCTCACCATACACTGGACAGACCTCTGAAGCTTTCTTT. Translation: CASSPYTGQTSEAFF.

The chain carries TRBV14 and TRBJ1-6, with D hard to call. Germline V gene sequence: CDR1 SGHDN, CDR2 FVKESK. The CDR3 is 16 residues long. The V gene lost 0 bases and the J gene lost 7 bases, with 13 bases spanning the gap. This CDR3 is CASSQDSPYSNSPLHF. The CDR3 region has the DNA TGTGCCAGCAGCCAAGATTCCCCATACAGCAATTCACCCCTCCACTTT.